These T cell receptor beta chains were read from a single sample in a study of T-cell memory formation after mild COVID-19. TCRdb re-analysed the 5' RACE reads in MiXCR, keeping a single row per CDR3 protein. The repertoire holds roughly 480,000 distinct CDR3 sequences, with approximately 23% as singletons. Material for sequencing was PBMCs or a T cell subset sorted from them (not recorded which). The source is an adult woman who had mild COVID-19 (a few samples of this study predate the infection). Cell type and time point are not known. CDR3s include the opening cysteine and the closing phenylalanine or tryptophan. A D gene is named only where the DNA matches it firmly. The size of a clone is reported for some rows only, either as once, few or many, or as a class for expanded clones.

v_call: TRBV7-2
j_call: TRBJ2-1
d_call: -
clone_size: -
cdr3_nt: TGTGCCAGCAGCTTAGGGGGTTCTGAATATGAGCAGTTCTTC
cdr3_aa: CASSLGGSEYEQFF

v_call: TRBV12-3/TRBV12-4
j_call: TRBJ1-1
d_call: -
clone_size: few
cdr3_nt: TGTGCCAGCATTCTCGGCACGGGGAACACTGAAGCTTTCTTT
cdr3_aa: CASILGTGNTEAFF

v_call: TRBV4-1
j_call: TRBJ2-7
d_call: TRBD1
clone_size: -
cdr3_nt: TGCGCCAGCAGCCAACCCGGGACAGGGGTGTATGAGCAGTACTTC
cdr3_aa: CASSQPGTGVYEQYF

v_call: TRBV24-1
j_call: TRBJ2-7
d_call: -
clone_size: -
cdr3_nt: TGTGCCACCTCCTCAGTCGGCCAGCAGTACTTC
cdr3_aa: CATSSVGQQYF

v_call: TRBV5-5
j_call: TRBJ2-7
d_call: TRBD1
clone_size: -
cdr3_nt: TGTGCCAGCAGCTTGGGGTCGACAGGGATCAAGTACGAGCAGTACTTC
cdr3_aa: CASSLGSTGIKYEQYF

v_call: TRBV3-1
j_call: TRBJ2-4
d_call: -
clone_size: many
cdr3_nt: TGTGCCAGCAGCCAAGAAGGTAGCGGACTCCCACTGGACTTC
cdr3_aa: CASSQEGSGLPLDF

v_call: TRBV7-2
j_call: TRBJ2-1
d_call: -
clone_size: -
cdr3_nt: TGTGCCAGCAGCTTCGGAGCGATATACAATGAGCAGTTCTTC
cdr3_aa: CASSFGAIYNEQFF

v_call: TRBV5-1
j_call: TRBJ2-6
d_call: -
clone_size: -
cdr3_nt: TGCGCCAGCACCGAGCATGAGGCCAACGTCCTGACTTTC
cdr3_aa: CASTEHEANVLTF

v_call: TRBV30
j_call: TRBJ1-1
d_call: -
clone_size: few
cdr3_nt: TGTGCCTGGAGTGAAGTGAACACTGAAGCTTTCTTT
cdr3_aa: CAWSEVNTEAFF

v_call: TRBV20-1
j_call: TRBJ2-5
d_call: -
clone_size: few
cdr3_nt: TGCAGTGCTAGAGGCTGGGGCAGGGCACAAGAGACCCAGTACTTC
cdr3_aa: CSARGWGRAQETQYF

v_call: TRBV5-4
j_call: TRBJ1-1
d_call: -
clone_size: -
cdr3_nt: TGTGCCAGCAGTTACCAGAAGGGGTCTGAAGCTTTCTTT
cdr3_aa: CASSYQKGSEAFF

v_call: TRBV5-1
j_call: TRBJ2-5
d_call: -
clone_size: few
cdr3_nt: TGCGCCAGCGTATTAGCGGAACCCCAAGAGACCCAGTACTTC
cdr3_aa: CASVLAEPQETQYF

v_call: TRBV27
j_call: TRBJ1-1
d_call: -
clone_size: once
cdr3_nt: TGTGCCAGCAGTTTAGGTGCAAATTTGAACACTGAAGCTTTCTTT
cdr3_aa: CASSLGANLNTEAFF

v_call: TRBV24-1
j_call: TRBJ2-3
d_call: -
clone_size: -
cdr3_nt: TGTGCCACCAGTGATACCCTAGATCAACGTACAGATACGCAGTATTTT
cdr3_aa: CATSDTLDQRTDTQYF

v_call: TRBV11-3
j_call: TRBJ2-7
d_call: -
clone_size: -
cdr3_nt: TGTGCCAGCAGCCTCGGGAAAGTCCCATCCTACGAGCAGTACTTC
cdr3_aa: CASSLGKVPSYEQYF

v_call: TRBV4-2
j_call: TRBJ2-1
d_call: -
clone_size: -
cdr3_nt: TGTGCCAGCAGCCACCGGGACGTCACATACAATGAGCAGTTCTTC
cdr3_aa: CASSHRDVTYNEQFF

v_call: TRBV5-1
j_call: TRBJ2-7
d_call: -
clone_size: few
cdr3_nt: TGCGCCAGCAGCTCCCGGGACATATCGAACGAGCAGTACTTC
cdr3_aa: CASSSRDISNEQYF

v_call: TRBV7-2
j_call: TRBJ1-2
d_call: TRBD1
clone_size: few
cdr3_nt: TGTGCCAGCAGCCCTAGGACAGGGTTGGATGGCTACACCTTC
cdr3_aa: CASSPRTGLDGYTF

v_call: TRBV6-6
j_call: TRBJ2-7
d_call: -
clone_size: few
cdr3_nt: TGTGCCAGCAGTCGGGGCCAACTGTACGAGCAGTACTTC
cdr3_aa: CASSRGQLYEQYF

v_call: TRBV6-5
j_call: TRBJ2-3
d_call: TRBD1
clone_size: -
cdr3_nt: TGTGCCAGCAGTTACGGGACAGGGGACCCGGATACGCAGTATTTT
cdr3_aa: CASSYGTGDPDTQYF

v_call: TRBV7-6
j_call: TRBJ2-1
d_call: -
clone_size: -
cdr3_nt: TGTGCCAGCAGCCCTACTGGGGGCGGGGAGCAGTTCTTC
cdr3_aa: CASSPTGGGEQFF

v_call: TRBV20-1
j_call: TRBJ1-1
d_call: -
clone_size: -
cdr3_nt: TGCAGTGCTATCCTACAGGATTTGAACACTGAAGCTTTCTTT
cdr3_aa: CSAILQDLNTEAFF

v_call: TRBV12-3/TRBV12-4
j_call: TRBJ2-7
d_call: TRBD1
clone_size: many
cdr3_nt: TGCGCCAGCAGCCCACGGACAGGGACCTACGAGCAGTACTTC
cdr3_aa: CASSPRTGTYEQYF

v_call: TRBV4-1
j_call: TRBJ2-7
d_call: -
clone_size: few
cdr3_nt: TGCGCCAGCAGCCAATACGGACAGAACCCCACCTACGAGCAGTACTTC
cdr3_aa: CASSQYGQNPTYEQYF

v_call: TRBV4-3
j_call: TRBJ2-6
d_call: -
clone_size: few
cdr3_nt: TGCGCCAGCAGCCAATCTGGGGCCAACGTCCTGACTTTC
cdr3_aa: CASSQSGANVLTF